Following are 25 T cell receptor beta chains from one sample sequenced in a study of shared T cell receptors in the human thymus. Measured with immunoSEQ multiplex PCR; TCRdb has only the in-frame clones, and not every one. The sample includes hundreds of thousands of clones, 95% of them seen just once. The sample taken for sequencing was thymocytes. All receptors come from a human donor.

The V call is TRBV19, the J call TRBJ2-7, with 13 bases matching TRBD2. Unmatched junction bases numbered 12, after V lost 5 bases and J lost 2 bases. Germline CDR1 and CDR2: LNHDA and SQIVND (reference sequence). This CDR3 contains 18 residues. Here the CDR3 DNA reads TGTGCCAGTAGTCCACAAGGACTAGCGGGAGAGACAACCTACGAGCAGTACTTC. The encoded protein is CASSPQGLAGETTYEQYF. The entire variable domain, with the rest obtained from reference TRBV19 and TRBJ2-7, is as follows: DGGITQSPKYLFRKEGQNVTLSCEQNLNHDAMYWYRQDPGQGLRLIYYSQIVNDFQKGDIAEGYSVSREKKESFPLTVTSAQKNPTAFYLCASSPQGLAGETTYEQYFGPGTRLTVT.

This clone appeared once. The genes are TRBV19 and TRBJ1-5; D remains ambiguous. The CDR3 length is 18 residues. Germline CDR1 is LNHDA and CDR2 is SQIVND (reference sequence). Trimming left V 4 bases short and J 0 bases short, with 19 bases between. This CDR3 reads CASSSPTRSPCSNQPQHF. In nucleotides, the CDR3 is TGTGCCAGTAGTAGTCCGACGAGGAGTCCGTGTAGCAATCAGCCCCAGCATTTT.

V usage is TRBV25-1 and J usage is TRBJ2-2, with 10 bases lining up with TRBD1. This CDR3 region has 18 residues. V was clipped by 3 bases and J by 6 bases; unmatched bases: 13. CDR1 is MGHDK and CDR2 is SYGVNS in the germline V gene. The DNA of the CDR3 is TGTGCCAGCAGTGACCCCCCATTTGCCGGGACAGGGGCCGGGGAGCTGTTTTTT. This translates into CASSDPPFAGTGAGELFF.

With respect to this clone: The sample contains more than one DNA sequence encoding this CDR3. The CDR3 loop is CASSYLGTEAFF. The CDR3 nucleotides read TGTGCCAGCAGTTACTTAGGCACTGAAGCTTTCTTT. The chain is built from TRBV6-6 and TRBJ1-1; D is undetermined. The CDR3 contains 12 residues. V was trimmed by 1 base and J by 4 bases, leaving 4 bases between them. Germline CDR1 and CDR2: MNHNY and SVGAGI (reference sequence).

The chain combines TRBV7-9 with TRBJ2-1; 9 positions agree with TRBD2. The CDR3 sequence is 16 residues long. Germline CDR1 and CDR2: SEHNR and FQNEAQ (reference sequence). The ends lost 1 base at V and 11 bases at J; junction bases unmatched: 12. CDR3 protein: CASSLVGLLAGLKQFF. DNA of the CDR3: TGTGCCAGCAGCTTAGTAGGATTACTAGCGGGCCTTAAGCAGTTCTTC. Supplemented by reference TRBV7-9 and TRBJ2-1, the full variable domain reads DTGVSQNPRHKITKRGQNVTFRCDPISEHNRLYWYRQTLGQGPEFLTYFQNEAQLEKSRLLSDRFSAERPKGSFSTLEIQRTEQGDSAMYLCASSLVGLLAGLKQFFGPGTRLTVL.

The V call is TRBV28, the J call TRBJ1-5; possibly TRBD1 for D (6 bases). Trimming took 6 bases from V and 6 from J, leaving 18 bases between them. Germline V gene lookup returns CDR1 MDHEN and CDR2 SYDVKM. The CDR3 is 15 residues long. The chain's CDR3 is CASSPSRRGSQPQHF. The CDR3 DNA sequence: TGTGCCAGCAGCCCCTCCCGGAGGGGGAGTCAGCCCCAGCATTTT.

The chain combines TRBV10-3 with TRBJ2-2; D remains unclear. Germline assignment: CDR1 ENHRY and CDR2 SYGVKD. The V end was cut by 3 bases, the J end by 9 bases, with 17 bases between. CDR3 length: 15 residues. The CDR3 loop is CAISEIGPLRRELFF. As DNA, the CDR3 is TGTGCCATCAGTGAAATCGGTCCCTTGAGGCGGGAGCTGTTTTTT.

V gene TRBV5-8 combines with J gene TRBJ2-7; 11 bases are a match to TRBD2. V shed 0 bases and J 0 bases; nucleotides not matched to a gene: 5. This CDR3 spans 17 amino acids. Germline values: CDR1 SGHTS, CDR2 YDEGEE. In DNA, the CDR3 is TGTGCCAGCAGCTTGGCGGGACTAGCGGAGAGCTCCTACGAGCAGTACTTC. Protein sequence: CASSLAGLAESSYEQYF. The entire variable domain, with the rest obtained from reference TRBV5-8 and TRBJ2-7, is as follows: EAGVTQSPTHLIKTRGQQATLRCSPISGHTSVYWYQQALGLGLQFLLWYDEGEERNRGNFPPRFSGRQFPNYSSELNVNALELEDSALYLCASSLAGLAESSYEQYFGPGTRLTVT.

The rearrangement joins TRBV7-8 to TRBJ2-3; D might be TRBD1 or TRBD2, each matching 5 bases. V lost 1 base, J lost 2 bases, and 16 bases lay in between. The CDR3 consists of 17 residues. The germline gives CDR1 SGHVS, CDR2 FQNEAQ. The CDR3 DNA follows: TGTGCCAGCAGCTTAGAACGGGACCGCATCTCCACAGATACGCAGTATTTT. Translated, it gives CASSLERDRISTDTQYF. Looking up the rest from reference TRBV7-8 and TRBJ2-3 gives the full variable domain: GAGVSQSPRYKVAKRGQDVALRCDPISGHVSLFWYQQALGQGPEFLTYFQNEAQLDKSGLPSDRFFAERPEGSVSTLKIQRTQQEDSAVYLCASSLERDRISTDTQYFGPGTRLTVL.

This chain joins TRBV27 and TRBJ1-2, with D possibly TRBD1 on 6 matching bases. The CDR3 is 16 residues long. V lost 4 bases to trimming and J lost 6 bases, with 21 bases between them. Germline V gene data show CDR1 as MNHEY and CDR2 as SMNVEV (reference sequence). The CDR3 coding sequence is TGTGCCAGCAGTTCACACCTTCCGGGACGGGACAATGGCTACACCTTC. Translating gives CASSSHLPGRDNGYTF.

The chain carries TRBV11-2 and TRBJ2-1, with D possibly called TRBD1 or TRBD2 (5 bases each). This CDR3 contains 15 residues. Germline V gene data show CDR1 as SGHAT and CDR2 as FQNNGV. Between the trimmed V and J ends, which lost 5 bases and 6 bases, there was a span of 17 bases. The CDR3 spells CASSPRRTWRNEQFF. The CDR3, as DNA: TGTGCCAGCAGCCCAAGGAGGACATGGCGCAATGAGCAGTTCTTC.

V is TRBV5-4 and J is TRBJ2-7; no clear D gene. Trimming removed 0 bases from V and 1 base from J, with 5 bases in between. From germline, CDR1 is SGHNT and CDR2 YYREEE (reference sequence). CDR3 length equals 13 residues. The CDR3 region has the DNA TGTGCCAGCAGCTTGGGAGTTTCCTACGAGCAGTACTTC. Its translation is CASSLGVSYEQYF.

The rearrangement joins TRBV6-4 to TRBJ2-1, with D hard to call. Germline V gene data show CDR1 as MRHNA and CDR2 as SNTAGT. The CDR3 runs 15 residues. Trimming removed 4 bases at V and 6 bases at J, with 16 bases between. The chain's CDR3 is CASSVRLVNVNEQFF. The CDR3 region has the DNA TGTGCCAGCAGTGTGCGTCTAGTAAATGTCAATGAGCAGTTCTTC.

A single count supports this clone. The CDR3 DNA reads as TGCGCCAGCAGTGATCGGACAGTCTCGGAGGGGGAGCTGTTTTTT. Its protein is CASSDRTVSEGELFF. The rearrangement joins TRBV10-2 to TRBJ2-2, with D tentatively TRBD1 (6 bases). V lost 3 bases, J lost 8 bases, and 16 bases lay in between. Looked up from germline, CDR1 is WSHSY and CDR2 is SAAADI. CDR3 length equals 15 residues.

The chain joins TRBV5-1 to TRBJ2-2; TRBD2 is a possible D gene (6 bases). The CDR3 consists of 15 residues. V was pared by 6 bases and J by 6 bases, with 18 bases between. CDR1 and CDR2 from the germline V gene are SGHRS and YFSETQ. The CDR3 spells CASTIAESPPGELFF. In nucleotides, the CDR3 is TGCGCCAGCACAATAGCGGAATCCCCCCCCGGGGAGCTGTTTTTT.

The CDR3 loop reads CASSRRTGSQETQYF. The CDR3 nucleotides read TGTGCCAGCAGTCGTAGAACAGGGTCCCAAGAGACCCAGTACTTC. This rearrangement joins TRBV27 to TRBJ2-5; D may be TRBD1 (6 bases). Trimming left V 5 bases short and J 1 base short, with 14 bases between. The CDR3 sequence is 15 residues long. Germline V gives CDR1 MNHEY, CDR2 SMNVEV (reference sequence).

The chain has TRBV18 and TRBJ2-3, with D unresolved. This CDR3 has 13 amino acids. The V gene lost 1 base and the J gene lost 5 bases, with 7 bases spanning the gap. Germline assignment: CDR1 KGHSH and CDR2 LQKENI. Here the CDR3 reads CASSPRNVDTQYF. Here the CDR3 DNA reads TGTGCCAGCTCACCACGGAACGTAGATACGCAGTATTTT.

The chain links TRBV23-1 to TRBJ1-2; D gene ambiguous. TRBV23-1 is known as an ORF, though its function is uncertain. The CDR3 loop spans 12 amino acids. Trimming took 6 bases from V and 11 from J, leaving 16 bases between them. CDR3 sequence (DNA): TGCGCCAGCAGCCCGCCCCTCAGTAGGTACACCTTC. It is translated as CASSPPLSRYTF.

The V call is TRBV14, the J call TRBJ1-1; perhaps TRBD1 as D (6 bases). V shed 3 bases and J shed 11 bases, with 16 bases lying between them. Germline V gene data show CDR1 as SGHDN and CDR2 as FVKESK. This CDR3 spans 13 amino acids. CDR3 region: CASSQRGPSWAFF. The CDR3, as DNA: TGTGCCAGCAGCCAGCGGGGGCCCTCGTGGGCTTTCTTT.

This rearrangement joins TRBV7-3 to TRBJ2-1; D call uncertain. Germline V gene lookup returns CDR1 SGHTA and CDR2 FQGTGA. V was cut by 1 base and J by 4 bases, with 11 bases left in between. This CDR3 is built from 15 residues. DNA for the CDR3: TGTGCCAGCAGCTTAAAAGAGTGGGTTTACAATGAGCAGTTCTTC. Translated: CASSLKEWVYNEQFF.

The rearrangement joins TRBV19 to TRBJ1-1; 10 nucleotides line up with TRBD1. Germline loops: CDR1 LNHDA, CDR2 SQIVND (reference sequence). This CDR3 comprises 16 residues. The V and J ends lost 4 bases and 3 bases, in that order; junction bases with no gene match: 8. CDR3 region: CASSKDRGREDTEAFF. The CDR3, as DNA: TGTGCCAGTAGTAAGGACAGGGGGAGAGAGGACACTGAAGCTTTCTTT.

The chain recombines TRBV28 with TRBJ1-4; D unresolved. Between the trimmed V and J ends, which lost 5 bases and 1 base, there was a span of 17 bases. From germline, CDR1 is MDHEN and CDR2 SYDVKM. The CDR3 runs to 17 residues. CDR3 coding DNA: TGTGCCAGCAGTGCCGAGGATACCTGGGGAACTAATGAAAAACTGTTTTTT. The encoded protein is CASSAEDTWGTNEKLFF.

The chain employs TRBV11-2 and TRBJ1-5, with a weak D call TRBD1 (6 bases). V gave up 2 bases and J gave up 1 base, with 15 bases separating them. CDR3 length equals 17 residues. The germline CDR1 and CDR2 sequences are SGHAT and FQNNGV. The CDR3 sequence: CASSLFTDRKSNQPQHF. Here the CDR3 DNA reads TGTGCCAGCAGCTTATTTACGGACAGAAAAAGCAATCAGCCCCAGCATTTT.

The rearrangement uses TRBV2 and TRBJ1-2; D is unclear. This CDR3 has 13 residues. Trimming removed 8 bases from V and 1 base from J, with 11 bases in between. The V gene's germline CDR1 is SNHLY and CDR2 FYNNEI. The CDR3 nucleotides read TGTGCCAGCTCCTGGACGGATAACTATGGCTACACCTTC. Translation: CASSWTDNYGYTF.

The CDR3 bases are TGTGCCAGCAGTTTAGGTCTCTCCGGACTCTCGATGAACACTGAAGCTTTCTTT. The encoded protein is CASSLGLSGLSMNTEAFF. V gene TRBV28 combines with J gene TRBJ1-1; no clear D. The CDR3 consists of 18 residues. Germline loops: CDR1 MDHEN, CDR2 SYDVKM. The V gene lost 2 bases and the J gene lost 0 bases, with 19 bases spanning the gap.